Sequencing of this T cell receptor (beta chain) was carried out in a study of shared clonotypes between healthy human individuals. The run depth of the assay was deep. Clones were read by immunoSEQ multiplex PCR, and TCRdb kept only the in-frame ones, dropping some. This table has roughly 570,000 clones, roughly 98% appearing once. As defined, naive CD8 cells were CD45RO-negative and positively selected for CCR7, with terminally differentiated effector memory CD45RA+ cells excluded. V was cut by 0 bases and J by 6 bases, with 14 bases left in between. The germline V gene has CDR1 LNHNV and CDR2 YYDKDF (reference sequence). The CDR3 is 15 amino acids. In regard to this clone: Its specificity is not known.

Study results and caveats: The sampled material consisted only of blood, and tissue repertoires are likely to differ. Donors were few, which limited the genetic and exposure-history diversity represented.

The TCR sequence derives from a man younger than 45 in good health. Sequenced material: naive CD8+ T cells sorted from blood. The chain combines TRBV15 with TRBJ1-1; TRBD1 is a possible D gene (6 bases). CDR3 amino acids: CATSRDRNRVAEAFF. CDR3 DNA sequence: TGTGCCACCAGCAGAGATAGAAACAGGGTGGCTGAAGCTTTCTTT.